This T cell receptor beta chain was obtained from a study of blood T cell repertoires in COVID-19. About the study: COVID-19 samples from acute and convalescent phases originated in the United States, Italy and Spain. T cells, B-cell-depleted T cells, or PBMCs provided the cDNA or gDNA that served as material.

The CDR3 has 17 residues. Germline V gives CDR1 MGHRA, CDR2 YSYEKL. Trimming left V 0 bases short and J 4 bases short, with 15 bases between. Authors' data handling: Amplification from reference gene primers served as the basis for estimated nucleated cell counts. Clones were sequenced by immunoSEQ multiplex PCR, and TCRdb holds only the in-frame ones, with some missing. Clone size and V and J calls were adopted from that table, with D and trimming inferred from the DNA. The table includes 50,000 to 80,000 clones, roughly 90% detected once. The V call is TRBV4-1, the J call TRBJ1-4; possibly TRBD1 for D (6 bases). Sequenced: peripheral blood. The receptor was isolated from a man in his 60s with acute or convalescent COVID-19. This chain's CDR3 is CASSQEGLGQINEKLFF. DNA of the CDR3: TGCGCCAGCAGCCAAGAGGGCCTAGGACAGATTAATGAAAAACTGTTTTTT.